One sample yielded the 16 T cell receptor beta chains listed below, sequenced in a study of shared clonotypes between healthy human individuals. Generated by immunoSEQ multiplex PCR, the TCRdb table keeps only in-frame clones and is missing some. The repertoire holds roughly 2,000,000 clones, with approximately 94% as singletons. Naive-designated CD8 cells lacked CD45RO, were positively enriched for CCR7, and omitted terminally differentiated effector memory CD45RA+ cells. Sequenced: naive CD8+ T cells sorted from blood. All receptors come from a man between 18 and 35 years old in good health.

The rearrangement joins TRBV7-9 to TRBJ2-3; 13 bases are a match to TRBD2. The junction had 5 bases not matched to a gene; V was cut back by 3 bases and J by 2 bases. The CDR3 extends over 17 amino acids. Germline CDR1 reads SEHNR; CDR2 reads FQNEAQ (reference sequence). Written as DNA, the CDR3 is TGTGCCAGCAGCTTGACTAGCGGGGGGCTTTACACAGATACGCAGTATTTT. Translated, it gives CASSLTSGGLYTDTQYF.

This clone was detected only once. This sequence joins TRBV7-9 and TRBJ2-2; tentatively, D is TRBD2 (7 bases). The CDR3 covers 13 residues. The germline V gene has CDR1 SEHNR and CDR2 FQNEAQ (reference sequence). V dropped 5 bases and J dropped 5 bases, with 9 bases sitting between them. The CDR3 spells CASSGRGTGELFF. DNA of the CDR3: TGTGCCAGCAGCGGGAGGGGGACCGGGGAGCTGTTTTTT.

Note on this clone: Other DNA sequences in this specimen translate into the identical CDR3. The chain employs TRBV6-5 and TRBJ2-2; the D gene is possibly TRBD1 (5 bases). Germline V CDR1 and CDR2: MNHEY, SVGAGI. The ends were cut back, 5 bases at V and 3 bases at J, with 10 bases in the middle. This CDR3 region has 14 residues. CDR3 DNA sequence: TGTGCCAGCAGTCAGCAGGGTTACACCGGGGAGCTGTTTTTT. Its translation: CASSQQGYTGELFF.

DNA for the CDR3: TGTGCCAGCAGGGGGATTATCTATGGCTACACCTTC. Translation: CASRGIIYGYTF. The chain combines TRBV6-1 with TRBJ1-2; no reliable D call. This CDR3 has 12 amino acids. The ends were cut back, 6 bases at V and 4 bases at J, with 9 bases in the middle. Looked up from germline, CDR1 is MNHNS and CDR2 is SASEGT.

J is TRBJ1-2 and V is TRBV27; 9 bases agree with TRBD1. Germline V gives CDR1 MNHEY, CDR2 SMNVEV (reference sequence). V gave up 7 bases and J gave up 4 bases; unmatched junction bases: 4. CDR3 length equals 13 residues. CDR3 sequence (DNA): TGTGCCAGCACCCAGGGACAGGGCTATGGCTACACCTTC. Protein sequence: CASTQGQGYGYTF.

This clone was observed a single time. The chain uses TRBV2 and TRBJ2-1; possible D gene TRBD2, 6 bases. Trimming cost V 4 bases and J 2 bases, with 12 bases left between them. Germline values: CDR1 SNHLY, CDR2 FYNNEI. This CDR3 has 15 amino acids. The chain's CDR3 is CASSVLADPYNEQFF. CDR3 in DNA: TGTGCCAGCAGTGTGTTAGCGGACCCCTACAATGAGCAGTTCTTC.

The CDR3 here is CASIQNRPGGDEQYF. CDR3 DNA sequence: TGTGCCAGCATCCAAAACCGTCCCGGGGGAGACGAGCAGTACTTC. The V gene is TRBV12-1, the J gene TRBJ2-7; no check of the table's D call, TRBD2, against the DNA was made. TRBV12-1 is recorded as a pseudogene. This CDR3 is 15 amino acids long.

This CDR3 is CASSFGDSNQPQHF. In DNA form, the CDR3 reads TGTGCCAGCAGCTTTGGGGATAGCAATCAGCCCCAGCATTTT. The chain couples TRBV5-8 to TRBJ1-5; no clear D. Germline CDR1 SGHTS, CDR2 YDEGEE. V was pared by 2 bases and J by 0 bases, with 6 bases between. The CDR3 runs 14 residues.

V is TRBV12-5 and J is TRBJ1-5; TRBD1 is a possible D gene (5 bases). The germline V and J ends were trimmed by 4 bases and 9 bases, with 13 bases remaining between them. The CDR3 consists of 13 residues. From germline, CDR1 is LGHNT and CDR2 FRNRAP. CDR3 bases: TGTGCTAGTGGTTGGGGCCCGGGGATGCCCCAGCATTTT. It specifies CASGWGPGMPQHF.

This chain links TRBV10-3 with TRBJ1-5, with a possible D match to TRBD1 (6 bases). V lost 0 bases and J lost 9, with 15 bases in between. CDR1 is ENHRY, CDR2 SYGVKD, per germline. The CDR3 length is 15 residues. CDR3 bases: TGTGCCATCAGTGAGTCTGAGGGGGGCCTGGGGCCCCAGCATTTT. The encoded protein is CAISESEGGLGPQHF.

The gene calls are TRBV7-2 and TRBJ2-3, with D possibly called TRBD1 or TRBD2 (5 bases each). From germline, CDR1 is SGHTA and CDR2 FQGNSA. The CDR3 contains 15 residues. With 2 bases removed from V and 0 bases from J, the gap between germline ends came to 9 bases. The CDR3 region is CASSLIGASTDTQYF. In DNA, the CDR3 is TGTGCCAGCAGCTTAATCGGGGCTAGCACAGATACGCAGTATTTT. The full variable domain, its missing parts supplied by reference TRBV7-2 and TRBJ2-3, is GAGVSQSPSNKVTEKGKDVELRCDPISGHTALYWYRQSLGQGLEFLIYFQGNSAPDKSGLPSDRFSAERTGGSVSTLTIQRTQQEDSAVYLCASSLIGASTDTQYFGPGTRLTVL.

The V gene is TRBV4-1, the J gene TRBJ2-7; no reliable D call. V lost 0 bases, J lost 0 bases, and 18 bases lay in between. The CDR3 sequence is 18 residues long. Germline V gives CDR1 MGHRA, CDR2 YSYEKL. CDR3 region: CASSQDPGGAESSYEQYF. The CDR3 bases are TGCGCCAGCAGCCAAGATCCCGGTGGAGCAGAGAGCTCCTACGAGCAGTACTTC.

CDR3 DNA: TGTGCCAGCAGTCCGGAACAGGGGTGGAATCAGCCCCAGCATTTT. Translated: CASSPEQGWNQPQHF. This chain uses TRBV27 with TRBJ1-5; 7 positions match TRBD1. The CDR3 runs to 15 residues. Germline V gene sequence: CDR1 MNHEY, CDR2 SMNVEV (reference sequence). With 5 bases clipped from V and 4 bases from J, the junction kept 8 bases outside the gene matches.

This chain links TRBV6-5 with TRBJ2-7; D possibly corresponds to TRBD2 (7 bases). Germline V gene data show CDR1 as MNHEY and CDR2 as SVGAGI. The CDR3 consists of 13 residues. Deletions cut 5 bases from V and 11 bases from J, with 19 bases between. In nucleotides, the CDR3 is TGTGCCAGCAGTGCCCGAGGGGGGGGAAGCGAGTACTTC. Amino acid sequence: CASSARGGGSEYF.

CDR3 sequence (DNA): TGTGCCAGCACTACCGGGGGTCATAGCACAGATACGCAGTATTTT. Encoded protein: CASTTGGHSTDTQYF. V usage is TRBV9 and J usage is TRBJ2-3, with D possibly matching TRBD2 (6 bases). This CDR3 region has 15 residues. Germline V gene lookup returns CDR1 SGDLS and CDR2 YYNGEE. V was trimmed by 6 bases and J by 0 bases, leaving 14 bases between them.

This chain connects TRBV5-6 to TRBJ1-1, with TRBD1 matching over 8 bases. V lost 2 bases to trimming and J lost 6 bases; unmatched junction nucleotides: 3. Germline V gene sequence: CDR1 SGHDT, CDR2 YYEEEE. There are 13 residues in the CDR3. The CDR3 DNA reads TGTGCCAGCAGCTTAGGACAGGGCCCTGAAGCTTTCTTT. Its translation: CASSLGQGPEAFF.